This T cell receptor (beta chain) was recovered during a study of graft-versus-host responses after intestinal transplantation. Study-wide background: Transplants given to recipients were multivisceral, liver-intestinal, or isolated intestinal. Anti-thymocyte globulin induction, then tacrolimus and steroids for about three years, went to all recipients.

Profiling relied on immunoSEQ multiplex PCR, and the TCRdb table lists in-frame clones only, not all of them. The repertoire holds about 14,000 clones, with about 95% as singletons. Germline V gene sequence: CDR1 SGHAT, CDR2 FQNNGV. The CDR3 spans 15 residues. V was clipped by 5 bases and J by 5 bases; unmatched bases: 6. Study-wide points: Recipient marrow contained GvH clones, some of which appeared first in ileum or blood. Early after transplant, HvG clones declined as circulating GvH clones peaked.

A word on this clone: The antigen remains unidentified.

The clonotype comes from a human patient who received an intestinal transplant, so some T cells may come from the graft donor. Sequenced here: PBMCs, sampled 9 days after transplant. V is TRBV11-2 and J is TRBJ1-6, with 7 bases aligning to TRBD1. CDR3 nucleotides: TGTGCCAGCAGCATCGGACAGGCCCATAATTCACCCCTCCACTTT. Its translation is CASSIGQAHNSPLHF.